These T cell receptor beta chains were read from a single sample in a study of blood T cell repertoires in COVID-19. Data came from immunoSEQ multiplex PCR; TCRdb stores just in-frame clones and leaves some out. Of 90,000 to 95,000 clones detected, 80% to 90% appear once; the ten largest clones hold about 7.6%. The source material was peripheral blood. The receptor source for this set is a woman aged 70-85 years with acute or convalescent COVID-19. The CDR3 runs from the conserved cysteine through the conserved F or W. A D gene is named only where the DNA matches it firmly. For some rows the clone size is stated as once, few or many, or as a class when expanded; others skip it.

v_call	clone_size	j_call	d_call	cdr3_aa	cdr3_nt
TRBV28	NA	TRBJ1-6	TRBD1	CASSFFADRASNSPLHF	TGTGCCAGCAGTTTTTTCGCGGACAGGGCTAGTAATTCACCCCTCCACTTT
TRBV6-2/TRBV6-3	NA	TRBJ2-5	NA	CASSYFSREETQYF	TGTGCCAGCAGTTACTTCTCGCGGGAAGAGACCCAGTACTTC
TRBV15	NA	TRBJ2-1	TRBD1	CATSRPQGARFF	TGTGCCACCAGCAGACCCCAGGGGGCACGGTTCTTC
TRBV2	NA	TRBJ2-7	TRBD1	CASSWDRGVVEQYF	TGTGCCAGCAGTTGGGACAGGGGGGTAGTGGAGCAGTACTTC
TRBV5-1	NA	TRBJ2-1	NA	CASSLGGTSTAYNEQFF	TGCGCCAGCAGCTTGGGGGGGACTTCGACCGCCTACAATGAGCAGTTCTTC
TRBV2	NA	TRBJ1-1	NA	CASQPWGGNTEAFF	TGTGCCAGCCAACCATGGGGAGGGAACACTGAAGCTTTCTTT
TRBV6-5	NA	TRBJ1-2	NA	CASTLGQNYGYTF	TGTGCCAGCACCCTAGGACAGAACTATGGCTACACCTTC
TRBV13	NA	TRBJ2-2	TRBD1	CASSPEVGTGGSGELFF	TGTGCCAGCAGCCCAGAGGTCGGGACAGGGGGGTCCGGGGAGCTGTTTTTT
TRBV10-2	NA	TRBJ2-7	NA	CASSDGGNPYEQYF	TGCGCCAGCAGTGACGGAGGCAACCCCTACGAGCAGTACTTC
TRBV4-1	NA	TRBJ1-5	NA	CASSQDQRNNQPQHF	TGCGCCAGCAGCCAAGATCAGCGGAACAATCAGCCCCAGCATTTT
TRBV27	NA	TRBJ2-1	TRBD2	CASRSLAGSSYNEQFF	TGTGCCAGCAGATCACTAGCGGGGAGTTCCTACAATGAGCAGTTCTTC
TRBV7-7	NA	TRBJ2-5	TRBD1	CASSFDVRGQGARETQYF	TGTGCTAGCAGCTTCGACGTGCGAGGACAGGGGGCTCGGGAGACCCAGTACTTC
TRBV6-5	NA	TRBJ2-3	TRBD2	CASTGGGGADTQYF	TGTGCCAGCACTGGCGGGGGAGGCGCAGATACGCAGTATTTT
TRBV19	NA	TRBJ1-3	TRBD1	CATGQNSGNTIYF	TGTGCCACGGGACAGAATTCTGGAAACACCATATATTTT
TRBV5-6	NA	TRBJ2-5	TRBD1	CASSFFGTGSQETQYF	TGTGCCAGCAGCTTTTTTGGGACAGGGTCGCAAGAGACCCAGTACTTC
TRBV29-1	NA	TRBJ2-1	NA	CSERRGNSYNEQFF	TGCAGCGAGAGGAGGGGAAACTCCTACAATGAGCAGTTCTTC
TRBV27	NA	TRBJ2-7	TRBD2	CASSFGSPGGSWDYEQYF	TGTGCCAGCAGTTTCGGCTCTCCGGGCGGGAGCTGGGACTACGAGCAGTACTTC
TRBV2	NA	TRBJ2-1	NA	CASSEDRATYNEQFF	TGTGCCAGCAGTGAAGACAGGGCTACCTACAATGAGCAGTTCTTC
TRBV29-1	NA	TRBJ2-1	TRBD2	CSTKTSGRYNEQFF	TGCAGCACGAAAACTAGCGGAAGATACAATGAGCAGTTCTTC
TRBV24-1	NA	TRBJ2-3	NA	CATSDPGLIWGTDTQYF	TGTGCCACCAGTGACCCCGGACTCATCTGGGGCACAGATACGCAGTATTTT
TRBV14	NA	TRBJ2-7	NA	CASSQDGGRSYEQYF	TGTGCCAGCAGCCAAGATGGGGGGAGAAGCTACGAGCAGTACTTC
TRBV27	NA	TRBJ2-7	TRBD1	CASSLSRGRFEQYF	TGTGCCAGCAGTTTATCGAGGGGGCGTTTCGAGCAGTACTTC
TRBV2	NA	TRBJ1-5	TRBD1	CASSGTGGPSNQPQHF	TGTGCCAGCAGTGGGACAGGGGGTCCCAGCAATCAGCCCCAGCATTTT
TRBV4-2	NA	TRBJ2-3	TRBD2	CASRKLAGGPSGTDTQYF	TGTGCCAGCAGAAAACTAGCGGGGGGGCCATCTGGCACAGATACGCAGTATTTT
TRBV29-1	once	TRBJ1-1	NA	CSVANLNTEAFF	TGCAGCGTAGCGAATTTGAACACTGAAGCTTTCTTT
TRBV6-1	few	TRBJ2-7	TRBD2	CASSDLSSGRNYF	TGTGCCAGCAGTGATCTGTCTAGCGGTCGTAATTACTTC
TRBV5-1	NA	TRBJ1-1	TRBD1	CASSLVQTGVNTEAFF	TGCGCCAGCAGCTTGGTCCAGACAGGGGTGAACACTGAAGCTTTCTTT
TRBV5-1	NA	TRBJ1-1	NA	CASSLQGGGDTEAFF	TGCGCCAGCAGCTTGCAGGGCGGGGGGGACACTGAAGCTTTCTTT
TRBV4-1	NA	TRBJ1-6	NA	CASSVRAGSYNSPLHF	TGCGCCAGCAGTGTCAGGGCCGGCTCCTATAATTCACCCCTCCACTTT
TRBV12-3/TRBV12-4	NA	TRBJ2-7	NA	CASTQGTYEQYF	TGTGCCAGCACACAGGGAACCTACGAGCAGTACTTC
TRBV4-1	NA	TRBJ1-1	NA	CASRDNRETEAFF	TGCGCCAGCAGGGATAACAGGGAAACTGAAGCTTTCTTT
TRBV5-6	NA	TRBJ1-2	TRBD1	CASSRRDRGHYGYTF	TGTGCCAGCAGCCGCCGGGACAGGGGACACTATGGCTACACCTTC
TRBV3-1/TRBV3-2	NA	TRBJ2-7	NA	CASSLLSGGGSSYEQYF	TGTGCCAGCAGCCTCCTCTCCGGGGGCGGGAGCTCCTACGAGCAGTACTTC
TRBV5-1	NA	TRBJ2-7	NA	CASSLDPGSYEQYF	TGCGCCAGCAGCTTGGACCCGGGTTCCTACGAGCAGTACTTC
TRBV4-1	NA	TRBJ2-2	TRBD2	CASSQRTSGNWELFF	TGCGCCAGCAGCCAACGCACTAGCGGGAACTGGGAGCTGTTTTTT
TRBV3-1/TRBV3-2	NA	TRBJ2-7	NA	CASSQDYRHPAAYRSYEQYF	TGTGCCAGCAGCCAAGATTATCGACACCCAGCGGCTTATCGGTCCTACGAGCAGTACTTC
TRBV27	NA	TRBJ2-3	NA	CASSLAPFGGAGGDTQYF	TGTGCCAGCAGTTTAGCCCCGTTTGGGGGGGCCGGTGGGGATACGCAGTATTTT
TRBV6-5	NA	TRBJ2-7	TRBD2	CASGRLARYEQYF	TGTGCCAGTGGTAGACTAGCGCGCTACGAGCAGTACTTC
TRBV3-1/TRBV3-2	NA	TRBJ1-1	NA	CASSQTGEAFF	TGTGCCAGCAGCCAGACAGGTGAAGCTTTCTTT
TRBV4-1	NA	TRBJ2-7	TRBD2	CASSQPTSGPREQYF	TGCGCCAGCAGCCAACCGACTAGCGGCCCTAGGGAGCAGTACTTC
TRBV9	NA	TRBJ2-1	NA	CASSPRAGNSYNEQFF	TGTGCCAGCAGCCCGCGAGCAGGGAACTCCTACAATGAGCAGTTCTTC
TRBV5-1	NA	TRBJ2-3	NA	CASSSGQMSSTDTQYF	TGCGCCAGCAGCTCCGGACAGATGAGTAGCACAGATACGCAGTATTTT
TRBV30	few	TRBJ2-7	TRBD2	CAWSGLAGNEQYF	TGTGCCTGGAGTGGACTAGCGGGGAACGAGCAGTACTTC
TRBV9	NA	TRBJ2-1	NA	CASSVSAYNEQFF	TGTGCCAGCAGCGTAAGCGCCTACAATGAGCAGTTCTTC
TRBV11-2	NA	TRBJ1-2	NA	CASSLRAGAANYGYTF	TGTGCCAGCAGCTTGAGAGCAGGGGCAGCTAACTATGGCTACACCTTC
TRBV9	NA	TRBJ1-4	NA	CASSVAGYTNEKLFF	TGTGCCAGCAGCGTAGCAGGGTATACTAATGAAAAACTGTTTTTT
TRBV3-1/TRBV3-2	few	TRBJ2-1	TRBD2	CASSQLGRASGSYYNEQFF	TGTGCCAGCAGCCAATTAGGGAGGGCTAGCGGGAGTTATTACAATGAGCAGTTCTTC
TRBV10-3	NA	TRBJ2-3	NA	CAIRAAGTGTDTQYF	TGTGCCATCAGGGCCGCGGGGACGGGCACAGATACGCAGTATTTT
TRBV6-5	NA	TRBJ1-5	NA	CASTGTSINQPQHF	TGTGCCAGCACTGGGACAAGTATTAATCAGCCCCAGCATTTT
TRBV19	NA	TRBJ2-2	TRBD1	CASSQDRAGTGELFF	TGTGCCAGTAGTCAGGACAGGGCAGGCACCGGGGAGCTGTTTTTT
TRBV5-1	NA	TRBJ2-2	TRBD1	CASSSRTGSVELFF	TGCGCCAGCAGCAGCAGGACAGGGTCAGTGGAGCTGTTTTTT
TRBV5-1	NA	TRBJ2-2	TRBD2	CASSLGLAGGTGELFF	TGCGCCAGCAGCTTGGGACTAGCGGGAGGTACCGGGGAGCTGTTTTTT
TRBV18	NA	TRBJ1-5	NA	CASSPLDNNQPQHF	TGTGCCAGCTCACCCCTGGACAATAATCAGCCCCAGCATTTT
TRBV4-1	NA	TRBJ2-2	NA	CASRGLAPPRTTGELFF	TGCGCCAGCAGAGGCCTAGCGCCTCCGCGGACCACCGGGGAGCTGTTTTTT